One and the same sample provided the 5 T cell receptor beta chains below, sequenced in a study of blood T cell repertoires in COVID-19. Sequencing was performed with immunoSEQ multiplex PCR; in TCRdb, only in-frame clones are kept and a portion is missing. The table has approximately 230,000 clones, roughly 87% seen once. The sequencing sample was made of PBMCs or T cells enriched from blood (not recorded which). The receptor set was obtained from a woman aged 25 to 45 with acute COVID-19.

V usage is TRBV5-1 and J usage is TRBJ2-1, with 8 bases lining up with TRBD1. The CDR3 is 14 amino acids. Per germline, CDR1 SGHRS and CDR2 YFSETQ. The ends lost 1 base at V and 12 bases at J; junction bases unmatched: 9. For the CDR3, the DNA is TGCGCCAGCAGCTTGATGGCAGGGGGCGAGGGGCAGTTCTTC. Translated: CASSLMAGGEGQFF.

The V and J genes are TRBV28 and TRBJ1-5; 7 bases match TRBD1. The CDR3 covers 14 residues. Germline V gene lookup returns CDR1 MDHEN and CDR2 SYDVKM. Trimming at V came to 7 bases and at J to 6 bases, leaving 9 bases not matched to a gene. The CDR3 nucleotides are TGTGCCAGCACAATGACAGGGCCCAGTCAGCCCCAGCATTTT. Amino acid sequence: CASTMTGPSQPQHF.

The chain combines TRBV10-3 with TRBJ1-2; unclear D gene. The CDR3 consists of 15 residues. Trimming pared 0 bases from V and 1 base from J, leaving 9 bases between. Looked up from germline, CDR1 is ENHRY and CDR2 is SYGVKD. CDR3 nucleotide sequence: TGTGCCATCAGTGAGTCAAACGGGATTAACTATGGCTACACCTTC. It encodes CAISESNGINYGYTF.

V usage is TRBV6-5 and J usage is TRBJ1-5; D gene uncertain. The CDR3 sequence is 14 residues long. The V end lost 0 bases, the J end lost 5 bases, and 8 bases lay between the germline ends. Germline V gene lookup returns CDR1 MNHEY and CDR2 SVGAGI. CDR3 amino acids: CASSYSPSDQPQHF. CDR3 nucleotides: TGTGCCAGCAGTTACTCGCCGTCAGATCAGCCCCAGCATTTT.

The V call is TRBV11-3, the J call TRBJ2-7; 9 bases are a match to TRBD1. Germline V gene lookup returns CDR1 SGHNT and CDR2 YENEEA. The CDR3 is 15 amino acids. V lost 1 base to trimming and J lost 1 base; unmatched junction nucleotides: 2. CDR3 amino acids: CASSLGGQGSYEQYF. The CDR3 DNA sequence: TGTGCCAGCAGCTTAGGGGGACAGGGATCCTACGAGCAGTACTTC.